This T cell receptor beta chain was documented in a study of shared clonotypes between healthy human individuals. Study-level results: Some naive CD4 clonotypes, 4% to 6%, turned up in common across four donors.

The genomic DNA of each subset was split evenly across several immunoSEQ plates. The assay was immunoSEQ multiplex PCR, and TCRdb's table has in-frame clones only and misses some. Counted here are 1.6 million or so clones, approximately 96% occurring once; the ten biggest clones make up 1.2%. Germline V gene sequence: CDR1 MGHDK, CDR2 SYGVNS. The CDR3 runs 12 residues. Trimming removed 3 bases from V and 9 bases from J, with 9 bases in between. Of note for this clone: Antigen specificity is unknown.

The chain links TRBV25-1 to TRBJ1-5; D ambiguous. This clonotype originated in a man aged 25-45 years in good health. What was sequenced was naive CD4+ T cells sorted from blood. Sample subset: CD45RA+ positively selected. In DNA, the CDR3 is TGTGCCAGCAGTGACCCTTTGGGGCCCCAGCATTTT. Amino acid sequence: CASSDPLGPQHF.